What follows are 5 T cell receptor beta chains derived from one specimen sequenced in a study of tumour-infiltrating T cells in Burkitt lymphoma. Here immunoSEQ multiplex PCR was the method, and the copy in TCRdb shows in-frame clones only, minus some. The sample has about 46,000 clones, around 30% seen once; the top ten hold around 3%. The sequenced sample was tumor tissue. Every receptor here comes from a human donor with Burkitt lymphoma.

CDR3 nucleotide sequence: TGTGCCAGCAGTTACTCGGCGACGGGGAACACTGAAGCTTTCTTT. It specifies CASSYSATGNTEAFF. The genes are TRBV6-5 and TRBJ1-1; unclear D gene. The CDR3 runs to 15 residues. Germline loops: CDR1 MNHEY, CDR2 SVGAGI. Trimming took off 0 bases at V and 1 base at J, with 9 bases between the two ends.

This clone was picked up one time. The chain links TRBV7-2 to TRBJ2-7; 8 nucleotides align to TRBD1. Losses at the gene ends were 1 base for V and 6 bases for J; bases not matched to a gene: 11. Per the germline V gene, CDR1 is SGHTA and CDR2 is FQGNSA. The CDR3 totals 16 residues. CDR3: CASSLVAAGGVFEQYF. The CDR3 DNA reads as TGTGCCAGCAGCTTAGTAGCGGCAGGGGGCGTTTTCGAGCAGTACTTC.

The CDR3 loop is CAVLTKNIQYF. The CDR3 coding sequence is TGTGCCGTACTGACCAAAAACATTCAGTACTTC. V gene TRBV21-1 combines with J gene TRBJ2-4; TRBD2 reflects the table's D call only, with no check against the DNA. TRBV21-1 is deemed a pseudogene. The CDR3 length is 11 residues.

The table lists this clone with a few counts. The chain employs TRBV6-5 and TRBJ1-5; 7 bases are a match to TRBD1. The ends lost 2 bases at V and 5 bases at J; junction bases unmatched: 3. This CDR3 has 14 residues. Germline CDR1 and CDR2: MNHEY and SVGAGI. The CDR3 region has the DNA TGTGCCAGCAGTTACGGTAGGGGGCATCAGCCCCAGCATTTT. It encodes CASSYGRGHQPQHF.

This chain joins TRBV4-1 and TRBJ2-7, with D tentatively TRBD2 (7 bases). The CDR3 has 15 residues. Germline CDR1 is MGHRA and CDR2 is YSYEKL. Trimming cost V 1 base and J 2 bases, with 12 bases left between them. The CDR3 nucleotides are TGCGCCAGCAGCCAAGTGGGGGGGGCCCCCTACGAGCAGTACTTC. This codes for CASSQVGGAPYEQYF.